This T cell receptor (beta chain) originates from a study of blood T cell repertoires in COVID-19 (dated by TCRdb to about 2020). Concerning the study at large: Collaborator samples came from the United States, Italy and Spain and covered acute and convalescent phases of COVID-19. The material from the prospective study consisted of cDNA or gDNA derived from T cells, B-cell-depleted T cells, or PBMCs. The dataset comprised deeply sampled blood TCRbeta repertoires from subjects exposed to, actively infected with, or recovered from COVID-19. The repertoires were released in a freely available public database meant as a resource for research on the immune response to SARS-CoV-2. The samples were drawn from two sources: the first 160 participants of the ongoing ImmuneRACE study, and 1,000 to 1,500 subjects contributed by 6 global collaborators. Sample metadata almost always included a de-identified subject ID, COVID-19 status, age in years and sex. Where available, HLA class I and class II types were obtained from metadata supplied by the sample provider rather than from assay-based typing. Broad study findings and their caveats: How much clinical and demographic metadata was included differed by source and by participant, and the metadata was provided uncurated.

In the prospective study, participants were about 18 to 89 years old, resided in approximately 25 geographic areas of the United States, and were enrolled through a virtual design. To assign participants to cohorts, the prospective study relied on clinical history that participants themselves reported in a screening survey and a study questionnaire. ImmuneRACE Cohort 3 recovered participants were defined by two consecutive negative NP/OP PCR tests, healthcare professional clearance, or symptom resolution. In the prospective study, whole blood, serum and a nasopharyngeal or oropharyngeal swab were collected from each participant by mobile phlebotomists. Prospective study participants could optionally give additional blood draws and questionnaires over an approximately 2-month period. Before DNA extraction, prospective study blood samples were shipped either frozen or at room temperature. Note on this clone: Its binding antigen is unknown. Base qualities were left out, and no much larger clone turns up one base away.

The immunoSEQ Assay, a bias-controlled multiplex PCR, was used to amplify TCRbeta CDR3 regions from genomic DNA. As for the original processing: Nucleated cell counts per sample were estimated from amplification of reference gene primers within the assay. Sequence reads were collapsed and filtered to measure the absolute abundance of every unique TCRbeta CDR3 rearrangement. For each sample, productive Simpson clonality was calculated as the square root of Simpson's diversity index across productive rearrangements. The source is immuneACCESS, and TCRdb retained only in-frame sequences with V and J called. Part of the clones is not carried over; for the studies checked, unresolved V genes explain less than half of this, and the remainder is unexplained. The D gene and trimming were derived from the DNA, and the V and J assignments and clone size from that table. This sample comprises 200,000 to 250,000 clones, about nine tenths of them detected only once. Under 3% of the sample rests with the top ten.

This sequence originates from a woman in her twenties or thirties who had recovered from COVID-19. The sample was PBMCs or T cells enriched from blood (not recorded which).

The DNA is TGCGCCAGCAGCCCGACGACAGGGGGCAACGAGCAGTACTTC. Its protein product is CASSPTTGGNEQYF. The chain joins TRBV5-1 to TRBJ2-7, and TRBD1 matches 10 of the central bases. Looking up the germline V gene yields CDR1 SGHRS and CDR2 YFSETQ. Trimmed from V: 4 bases; trimmed from J: 5 bases; junction bases lacking a gene match: 6. There are 14 amino acids in the CDR3, from cysteine to phenylalanine inclusive. Only the CDR3 part of the read is kept: 42 bases, read in frame from the first base.